The T cell receptor (beta chain) under discussion was sequenced for a study of cytomegalovirus exposure and HLA in healthy donors (dated by TCRdb to about 2017). About the full investigation: According to an earlier analysis of 550 to 700 of the donors, 150 million to 200 million T cells yielded 117 million unique TCR beta sequences and about 300 Gb of sequence data. Roughly 320 gigabases of sequencing data and approximately 92 million unique TCR sequences made up an early release that covered several hundred HLA-typed donors. Of the roughly 400 genotyped donors, over 70% fell in the genetic ancestry cluster associated with self-reported Caucasian donors. The study aimed to test whether signatures of past pathogen exposure could be identified by cataloging public T cell receptors. The study used immunosequencing to profile the T cell repertoires of several hundred subjects and linked those repertoires to cytomegalovirus serostatus. In addition to the first cohort of hundreds of subjects, a separate validation cohort of approximately 120 different subjects was used. High-throughput TCR immunosequencing, statistical association of individual TCRs with disease status, and machine learning were combined to predict cytomegalovirus infection status. A later analysis re-examined previously published TCR beta repertoires from 500 to 700 donors and added high-resolution HLA genotyping to investigate patterns of TCR occurrence. The later analysis used no new phenotypic data to find candidate immune exposures, relying instead on TCR beta sequences and their occurrence across donors. An earlier analysis of 500 to 650 of the donors applied high-throughput TCR beta sequencing to assess whether each TCR beta V gene segment acted as functional or pseudogenic. Alongside the repertoire data, information on donor age, sex, ethnicity and CMV serostatus was compiled. A later genetic analysis used genome-wide SNP genotypes for 398 of the 666 donors, treating that subset as a discovery cohort. Every repertoire in the discovery cohort had been generated on one and the same sequencing platform. HLA typing covered class I and class II loci at four-digit resolution. The number of typed donors differed by locus: about 620-630 for A, B, C, DRB1 and DQB1; some 500 for DQA1; fewer than 610 for DPA1; and some 450 for DPB1. Four to six DR-DQ haplotypes were handled as single units for association and clustering, since linkage in the cohort was strong. Across 398 genotyped donors of the cohort, an average of about 240,000 unique TCR beta nucleotide sequences per donor were sequenced, and approximately 17% of those sequences were non-productive.

In total, approximately 700 healthy bone marrow donors made up the cohort. At the time of sampling, all cohort members were nominally healthy, though unrecorded immune exposures were likely present. The donor tested CMV seropositive and was one of the 289 seropositive cohort members. A peripheral blood sample was collected from each donor, and TCR beta sequencing was performed on peripheral blood mononuclear cells. The Qiagen DNeasy Blood Extraction Kit was used to extract genomic DNA from the blood cell samples. Results and caveats for the whole study, not just this receptor: In vitro tests confirmed that a few of the cytomegalovirus-associated TCR beta chains recognize cytomegalovirus antigens. A total of 150 to 200 TCR beta chains were listed by the study as associated with cytomegalovirus. The classifier was reported to diagnose cytomegalovirus status with high specificity and sensitivity in both the original cohort and the validation cohort. In this cohort, only TCR beta chains were sequenced, and detectable features were limited by the absence of alpha or paired-chain data. For the cohort, immune exposure information was limited to CMV serostatus. Sequencing depth was assumed to be roughly uniform across donors in the presence/absence analyses, though that assumption may not hold. Correlated functional status among segregating V segments might be attributable to linkage disequilibrium, but an unknown experimental factor could not be ruled out. An association between a missense DCLRE1C variant and V-gene and J-gene trimming of TCR beta chains was found in a later genetic analysis and replicated in an independent cohort. According to a later analysis, TCR association rates differed among HLA loci, with DRB1 alleles showing the most associated TCRs and HLA-C alleles showing the fewest. A further reported finding was that TCR beta sequences accurately predicted the HLA-A and HLA-B alleles for most subjects in the first cohort. Because HLA typing was missing for some donors at each locus, association tests included only the typed subset. An earlier analysis of around 500 of the donors showed that most TCR beta V segments appeared in productive rearrangements either about 87% or about 30% of the time, which broadly matched IMGT annotations. A later analysis found that HLA-associated TCR beta chains were more clonally expanded and had lower generation probabilities than equally common non-associated chains. Assigning TCR associations to individual alleles was difficult when HLA alleles, especially DR and DQ, strongly co-occurred. Across donors, most TCR sequences were observed very rarely, whereas some public TCRs were present in many individuals. According to a later analysis, parvovirus B19, influenza, CMV and Epstein-Barr virus appeared linked to several top co-occurrence clusters. Some IMGT-functional V segments, including TRBV6-2 and TRBV6-3, could not be told apart with the 87-base-pair reads, so those segments were excluded. Because counts were too low, around 18 rarely observed V segments, including chromosome 9 orphons, were left out of the earlier analysis of 587 of the donors. According to a later genetic analysis, donors in an Asian-associated ancestry cluster had fewer N-insertions in productive TCRs than the approximately 650-donor mean. In a later analysis, 16,951 TCR beta sequences were associated with specific HLA alleles at a false discovery rate of 0.05. A later analysis found that most CMV-associated TCR beta chains appeared HLA-restricted, with HLA associations seemingly driven largely by CMV exposure. It was suggested by the authors that the approach could potentially be generalized to other disease states and immunological phenotypes. A group of highly shared sequence variants was considered likely to be a technical artifact of the sequencing pipeline.

V and J are truncated by 1 base and 4 bases respectively, leaving an intervening sequence of 8 bases. The germline V gene yields SNHLY for CDR1 and FYNNEI for CDR2. The CDR3 numbers 14 residues from cysteine through phenylalanine. Kept here is only the CDR3 DNA, which spans 42 bases and is read in frame from base 1. Regarding this clone: What antigen it recognizes has not been identified. Base qualities are not provided; no much larger clone lies one nucleotide away.

Preparation of the library involved the immunoSEQ multiplex PCR assay. A mixture of 60 forward primers for TCR Vbeta segments and 13 reverse primers for TCR Jbeta segments was used in the multiplex PCR. The CDR3 region of rearranged TCR beta genes was amplified from genomic DNA with a multiplex PCR assay. Amplified TCR beta libraries were sequenced as 87-base-pair reads on the Illumina HiSeq System. From the authors' description of their analysis: A later analysis tallied some 79 million unique TCR beta chains across the 700 or so repertoires, and some 12 million of those chains were shared by two or more donors. To remove PCR and sequencing errors, raw reads were error-corrected and collapsed into unique sequences using a nearest-neighbor algorithm that merged closely related sequences. To assign V, D and J gene segments, CDR3 sequences were aligned to IMGT reference sequences. For a sequence to be retained, a match of at least six nucleotides was required to both a V gene segment and a J gene segment. A rearrangement was called productive if the CDR3 had no stop codons and remained in frame with V and J, and every other rearrangement was called non-productive. CDR3 was defined by IMGT convention, running from the second conserved V-encoded cysteine to the conserved J-encoded phenylalanine. The earlier analysis of some 540 of the donors excluded any sequence lacking an unambiguous match to a single V gene segment. An earlier analysis of 587 of the donors called V segments functional above 56.7% productive rearrangements and segregating when the between-donor standard deviation exceeded 5%. A statistical classification framework was built for diagnosing cytomegalovirus status from the catalog of TCR beta chain sequences. In a later analysis, TCR nucleotide sequences were compared against IMGT/GENE-DB human TR gene sequences so that V and J genes could be assigned. The TCRdist pipeline was used in a later analysis to assign CDR3 sequences and most-parsimonious VDJ recombination scenarios. A later analysis defined each TCR beta chain by its CDR3 amino acid sequence plus V-gene family, and excluded reads lacking a unique V-gene family. To address suspected cross-contamination and a sequencing artifact, a later analysis removed under 600 highly shared, low-generation-probability nucleotide sequences. In a later analysis, a clonal expansion index for each public chain was calculated from normalized within-repertoire ranks of inferred template counts. In a later analysis, generation probabilities were computed using a VDJ recombination model fitted to out-of-frame rearrangements, and the results were checked against IGoR. In a later analysis, hypergeometric tests were used to score TCR-TCR, TCR-HLA and TCR-CMV co-occurrence, with a repertoire-size bias correction applied to TCR pairs. In a later analysis, false discovery rates were estimated by permuting HLA or CMV assignments 20 times. In a later analysis, co-occurring TCRs were grouped using DBSCAN, with TCRdist sequence similarity added in when clustering inside HLA-allele-positive subsets. Repertoires with fewer than 30,000 or more than 120,000 public chains were left out of co-occurrence clustering, as were four to six repertoires with anomalous nucleotide sharing. What TCRdb holds here is the immuneACCESS table cut down to in-frame rearrangements. Part of the clones is not present; checked against another copy, under half of the missing clones reflect an unresolved V gene, and the others are unexplained. Clonal size and the V and J genes are those of that table, whereas D and trimming came from the DNA. For this sample there are over 150,000 clones; 70% to 75% appear just once. The ten largest clonotypes hold 2.5% to 4% of the sample.

This sequence originates from a woman in her twenties or thirties in good health and CMV-seropositive. Sequencing input: PBMCs. This chain is built from TRBV2 and TRBJ1-5; the D gene assignment is ambiguous. The DNA sequence is given as TGTGCCAGCAGTGAAGGAGACACAAATCAGCCCCAGCATTTT. This translates into CASSEGDTNQPQHF.